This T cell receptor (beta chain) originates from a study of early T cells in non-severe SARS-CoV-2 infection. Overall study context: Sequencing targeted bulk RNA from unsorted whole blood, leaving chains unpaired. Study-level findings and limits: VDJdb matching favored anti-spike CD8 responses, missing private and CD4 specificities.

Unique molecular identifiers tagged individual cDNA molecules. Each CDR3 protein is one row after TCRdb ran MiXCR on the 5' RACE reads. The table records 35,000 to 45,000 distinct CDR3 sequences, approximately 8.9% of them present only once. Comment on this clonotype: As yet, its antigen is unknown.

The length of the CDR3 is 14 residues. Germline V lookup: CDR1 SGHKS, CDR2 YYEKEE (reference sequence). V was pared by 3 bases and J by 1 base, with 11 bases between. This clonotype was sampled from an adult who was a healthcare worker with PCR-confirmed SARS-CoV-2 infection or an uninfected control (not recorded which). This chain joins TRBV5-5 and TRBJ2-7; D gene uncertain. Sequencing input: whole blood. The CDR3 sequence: CASSSDPVSYEQYF. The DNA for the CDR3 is TGTGCCAGCAGCTCGGACCCGGTATCCTACGAGCAGTACTTC.